This TCR beta chain was documented in a study of Graves' ophthalmopathy and Graves' hyperthyroidism. The CDR3 spans 14 residues. Trimming took 7 bases from V and 1 from J, leaving 14 bases between them. Germline-derived CDR1 and CDR2 are SGHDT and YYEEEE. This clonotype has a count of ten or more. For repertoire sequencing, the TCR beta CDR3 regions were amplified from RNA transcripts. The first-round RT-PCR employed HTBI primers together with the Qiagen OneStep RT-PCR kit. A multiplex PCR was then performed as the second round. TCRdb re-analysed the multiplex PCR reads in MiXCR, keeping a single row per CDR3 protein. The sample records about 700,000 distinct CDR3 sequences, under 50% being singletons.

Sequencing input: peripheral blood. The gene calls are TRBV5-6 and TRBJ1-1, with D unclear. The sequence came from an adult man with Graves' ophthalmopathy. The CDR3 coding sequence is TGTGCCAGCGTGGCGAGAGAGGCGAACACTGAAGCTTTCTTT. This sequence encodes CASVAREANTEAFF.